This section outlines one T cell receptor beta chain sequence together with its context. Antigen unknown. The CDR3 extends over 11 amino acids. CDR1 and CDR2 (germline): SNHLY, FYNNEI. Here immunoSEQ multiplex PCR was the method, and the copy in TCRdb shows in-frame clones only, minus some. The sample yields 65,000 to 80,000 clones, approximately 77% seen once. Around day 10 of culture, CD4+ T cells were separated out. A half-volume exchange with IL-2 medium occurred on days 3 and 7. The data belong to a study of vaccination effects on CD4 cells after COVID-19. Study findings and constraints: Clones of infection and vaccine origin contracted markedly late after vaccination.

Here the sequenced sample was CD4+ T cells from PBMCs cultured without peptide, taken before COVID-19 vaccination. The V gene is TRBV2, the J gene TRBJ2-7; a possible D gene is TRBD1 (5 bases). The receptor's source is a human donor who received a COVID-19 vaccine. The CDR3 loop reads CASSGPAGRIV. The CDR3 DNA reads TGTGCCAGCAGTGGACCGGCAGGGCGCATCGTC.